This is a list of T cell receptor beta chains from one sample in a study of response to subunit inactivated influenza vaccine. TCRdb processed the RT-PCR reads anew with MiXCR; each CDR3 protein has one entry. Counted here are 540,000 or so distinct CDR3 sequences, roughly 13% occurring once; the ten biggest clones make up around 14%. This specimen consisted of PBMCs from blood, obtained more than 35 days after vaccination. These receptors originate from a middle-aged man who received an inactivated influenza vaccine. Both conserved end residues are part of each CDR3. The D gene is left open where the match is weak.

v_call,d_call,cdr3_aa
TRBV5-5,.,CASSLGGQDQPQHF
TRBV5-1,.,CASSVNGGRNLDEQYF
TRBV5-1,.,CASSFLTDSSYEQYF
TRBV20-1,.,CSAVRDSFFGPLGGEQYF
TRBV20-1,.,CSARKTGLLWNIQYF
TRBV18,TRBD1,CASSVRDRGEQYF
TRBV29-1,TRBD2,CSVVIAGATTGELFF
TRBV7-3,.,CASSLIPQAGELFF
TRBV12-3/TRBV12-4,TRBD1,CASSPIRGHVYGYTF
TRBV7-3,.,CASSPGFSTGELFF
TRBV4-2,TRBD1,CASSQDGTGDSYNEQFF
TRBV10-2,TRBD1,CASSESRSGQGAGDYGYTF
TRBV27,TRBD2,CASSPRLAVYNEQFF
TRBV29-1,.,CSVLIRVNEQFF
TRBV6-5,.,CASSYSTLGDTQYF
TRBV7-9,.,CASSLDSPAGELFF
TRBV20-1,.,CSADQLPDTQYF
TRBV6-1,.,CASSPTGFSQETQYF
TRBV5-4,TRBD2,CASSLVSSGGSKNIQYF
TRBV7-8,TRBD1,CASSFVATPRGAQHF
TRBV5-6,TRBD1,CASSPSRDRYQPQHF
TRBV7-2,.,CASRKGQNNEQFF